The 5 T cell receptor beta chains reported below all come from one sample, sequenced in a study of Graves' ophthalmopathy and Graves' hyperthyroidism. The authors amplified TCR beta CDR3 regions from RNA transcripts. HTBI primers served in a first-round RT-PCR, which a second-round multiplex PCR followed. MiXCR, applied by TCRdb to the multiplex PCR reads, yields one record per CDR3 protein. The sample carries about 620,000 distinct CDR3 sequences, approximately 21% recorded once. The sequenced sample consisted of peripheral blood. All receptors derive from a woman aged 18-29 years with stable Graves' hyperthyroidism. Some clones in this sample may be carry-over from other donors' samples.

The chain couples TRBV19 to TRBJ2-5; D call uncertain. Germline CDR1 is LNHDA and CDR2 is SQIVND (reference sequence). With 3 bases removed from V and 12 bases from J, the gap between germline ends came to 14 bases. The CDR3 consists of 12 residues. The CDR3 DNA follows: TGTGCCAGTAGTATGGTCGGTTCGGTGGAGTACTTC. Its protein product is CASSMVGSVEYF.

This clonotype was recorded once. The chain combines TRBV6-5 with TRBJ2-5; TRBD1 agrees at 8 bases. Germline assignment: CDR1 MNHEY and CDR2 SVGAGI. The CDR3 contains 15 residues. Losses at the gene ends were 4 bases for V and 0 bases for J; bases not matched to a gene: 4. CDR3 coding DNA: TGTGCCAGCAGTTCGGGACAGGCCCACCAAGAGACCCAGTACTTC. Amino acids: CASSSGQAHQETQYF.

This clonotype came up a few times. The chain uses TRBV7-2 and TRBJ2-5; D is unclear. Trimming took 5 bases from V and 5 from J, leaving 6 bases between them. Germline CDR1 and CDR2: SGHTA and FQGNSA. The CDR3 runs to 11 residues. CDR3 nucleotides: TGTGCCAGCAGCGTGGTGGAGACCCAGTACTTC. It specifies CASSVVETQYF.

This clonotype was counted at least ten times. This may come from a read error, since a much larger clone is one base off. This chain uses TRBV7-9 with TRBJ2-7; no clear D. The CDR3 covers 12 residues. Germline V lookup: CDR1 SEHNR, CDR2 FQNEAQ (reference sequence). The CDR3 DNA sequence: TGTGCCAGCAGCTTAGCGTCCTACGGGCAGTACTTC. It specifies CASSLASYGQYF.

This clonotype showed up many times. The rearrangement joins TRBV12-3 or TRBV12-4 to TRBJ2-7; no definite D call. Trimming removed 5 bases at V and 3 bases at J, with 11 bases between. The CDR3 is 13 amino acids. DNA of the CDR3: TGTGCCAGCAGTCCCCAGGTGGGCTACGAGCAGTACTTC. This encodes CASSPQVGYEQYF.